The 32 T cell receptor beta chains below all came from one sample that was sequenced in a study of regulatory T cells in long-lasting Graves disease (dated by TCRdb to about 2021). The library was generated by multiplex PCR. Data came from an Illumina HiSeq 4000. iRepertoire HTBI primers and Arm-PCR amplification of CDR3 regions were used to construct TCR beta libraries. TCRdb reprocessed the public reads (quality trimming at Q25 with fastp, clone calling with MiXCR) and kept in-frame beta chains. CDR3 protein sequences are deduplicated, and each keeps its most common genes and DNA. This sample comprises hundreds of thousands of distinct CDR3 sequences, 20% to 25% of them detected only once. The ten largest make up around 7% of the sample. According to the study, the label for this sample's time point signals: persistent/refractory GD, antithyroid drugs over 5 years with positive TRAb. RNA was extracted from PBMCs in TRIzol for both TCR sequencing and RNA sequencing.

The specimen comprised peripheral blood mononuclear cells (PBMCs), sampled when the disease was refractory, from a patient treated with antithyroid drugs. These receptors were obtained from a female donor with Graves disease.

This clonotype was counted many times. This chain connects TRBV6-1 to TRBJ2-5, with TRBD2 identical over 7 bases. The V gene end was trimmed by 5 bases and the J gene end by 5 bases; junction bases not matched to a gene: 8. The CDR3 covers 14 residues. Per the germline V gene, CDR1 is MNHNS and CDR2 is SASEGT. The CDR3 nucleotides read TGTGCCAGCAGTACCTCTAGCGGCCGGGAGACCCAGTACTTC. This encodes CASSTSSGRETQYF.

This clonotype came up many times. The chain carries TRBV12-3 or TRBV12-4 and TRBJ2-2; D not certain. The CDR3 runs to 15 residues. V lost 3 bases, J lost 6 bases, and 14 bases lay in between. CDR3 amino acids: CASSFRRLLAGELFF. CDR3 bases: TGTGCCAGCAGTTTCAGAAGGCTTCTGGCCGGGGAGCTGTTTTTT.

The chain combines TRBV6-1 with TRBJ1-1; the D is unclear. Per the germline V gene, CDR1 is MNHNS and CDR2 is SASEGT. There are 11 residues in the CDR3. Trimming took 6 bases from V and 6 from J, leaving 8 bases between them. The CDR3 protein is CASSPGAEAFF. The CDR3 nucleotides read TGTGCCAGCAGCCCCGGGGCTGAAGCTTTCTTT.

The chain combines TRBV9 with TRBJ1-1; possible D gene TRBD1, 5 bases. The CDR3 contains 14 residues. Germline V gene lookup returns CDR1 SGDLS and CDR2 YYNGEE. The V and J ends lost 4 bases and 11 bases respectively, with 21 bases between them. CDR3 DNA sequence: TGTGCCAGCAGCCCCCAGTGGACCCACGGGGGGGCTTTCTTT. This translates into CASSPQWTHGGAFF. The variable domain in full, with the rest retrieved from reference TRBV9 and TRBJ1-1, is DSGVTQTPKHLITATGQRVTLRCSPRSGDLSVYWYQQSLDQGLQFLIQYYNGEERAKGNILERFSAQQFPDLHSELNLSSLELGDSALYFCASSPQWTHGGAFFGQGTRLTVV.

This clonotype was found a few times. The V gene is TRBV29-1, the J gene TRBJ1-4; 8 bases map to TRBD1. J lost 7 bases, V lost 4 bases, and 5 bases had no gene match. Germline values: CDR1 SQVTM, CDR2 ANQGSEA. This CDR3 is 13 amino acids long. CDR3 sequence: CSVGTGRGEKLFF. CDR3 DNA sequence: TGCAGCGTTGGGACAGGGAGGGGTGAAAAACTGTTTTTT.

This clonotype showed up many times. The gene calls are TRBV12-3 or TRBV12-4 and TRBJ1-5; 7 nucleotides line up with TRBD1. Trimming cost V 4 bases and J 3 bases; bases outside gene matches: 6. The CDR3 covers 15 residues. The CDR3 DNA sequence: TGTGCCAGCAGTTCAGGGACAGAACTCAATCAGCCCCAGCATTTT. As protein: CASSSGTELNQPQHF.

This clonotype came up many times. The chain joins TRBV28 to TRBJ2-5; D uncertain. V dropped 5 bases and J dropped 6 bases, with 16 bases sitting between them. The CDR3 covers 14 residues. Germline loops: CDR1 MDHEN, CDR2 SYDVKM. CDR3 protein: CASSVRIREKTQYF. CDR3 DNA sequence: TGTGCCAGCAGTGTCAGGATAAGGGAAAAGACCCAGTACTTC.

This clonotype came up many times. This CDR3 is CASSTLPGTSGAGGETQYF. In nucleotides, the CDR3 is TGTGCCAGCAGCACACTCCCCGGGACTAGCGGGGCCGGCGGGGAGACCCAGTACTTC. The gene calls are TRBV28 and TRBJ2-5; 13 nucleotides agree with TRBD2. Germline CDR1 and CDR2: MDHEN and SYDVKM. This CDR3 has 19 residues. The V segment lost 6 bases and the J segment 5 bases; nucleotides outside the gene matches: 18.

CDR3 bases: TGTGCCTTCTCCGGGACAGGAGGCTACACCTTC. As protein: CAFSGTGGYTF. The J gene is TRBJ1-2, the V gene TRBV30, with 8 bases lining up with TRBD1. In germline, CDR1 is GTSNPN, CDR2 SVGIG (reference sequence). Germline trimming cut 7 bases from V and 8 bases from J; bases unmatched to any gene: 6. This CDR3 spans 11 amino acids.

This clonotype was counted many times. The genes are TRBV6-1 and TRBJ2-7, with 10 positions matching TRBD1. V lost 4 bases and J lost 3; bases outside the gene matches: 6. Germline CDR1 MNHNS, CDR2 SASEGT. This CDR3 contains 15 residues. The CDR3 spells CASSVPGQGLYEQYF. The DNA for the CDR3 is TGTGCCAGCAGTGTCCCGGGACAGGGGCTCTACGAGCAGTACTTC.

A few counts support this clonotype. V gene TRBV2 combines with J gene TRBJ2-3, with TRBD2 identical over 9 bases. From germline, CDR1 is SNHLY and CDR2 FYNNEI. The CDR3 has 18 amino acids. J lost 1 base, V lost 4 bases, and 12 bases had no gene match. CDR3 protein: CASSVRVGASGGTDTQYF. The CDR3, as DNA: TGTGCCAGCAGTGTGAGAGTGGGGGCTAGCGGGGGCACAGATACGCAGTATTTT.

This clonotype occurred a few times. V is TRBV19 and J is TRBJ2-7; 8 bases are shared with TRBD2. Germline-derived CDR1 and CDR2 are LNHDA and SQIVND (reference sequence). V shed 2 bases, J shed 3 bases, and the junction held 6 bases outside the gene matches. This CDR3 is built from 15 residues. CDR3 loop: CASSILERGSYEQYF. CDR3 in DNA: TGTGCCAGTAGTATACTCGAGCGGGGGAGCTACGAGCAGTACTTC.

This clonotype was counted a few times. The rearrangement links TRBV20-1 to TRBJ1-1, with D perhaps matching TRBD1 (5 bases). V was shortened by 0 bases and J by 4 bases, with 12 bases between the two germline ends. The germline gives CDR1 DFQATT, CDR2 SNEGSKA (reference sequence). CDR3 length: 14 amino acids. CDR3 in DNA: TGCAGTGCTAGAGATCCCAGCAGGGCCACTGAAGCTTTCTTT. Its translation: CSARDPSRATEAFF.

There are many counts of this clonotype. The rearrangement uses TRBV12-3 or TRBV12-4 and TRBJ2-5; D is uncertain. The germline V and J ends were trimmed by 5 bases and 2 bases, with 15 bases remaining between them. This CDR3 contains 15 residues. The CDR3 bases are TGTGCCAGCAGTAAACCGCACGGGCTGCAAGAGACCCAGTACTTC. It encodes CASSKPHGLQETQYF.

This clonotype was counted at least ten times. Written as DNA, the CDR3 is TGTGCCAGCACGCTTGCGGCTATGGTCACTGAAGCTTTCTTT. Residues: CASTLAAMVTEAFF. The rearrangement joins TRBV11-2 to TRBJ1-1; D is unclear. V shed 7 bases and J shed 4 bases, with 16 bases lying between them. Germline V CDR1 and CDR2: SGHAT, FQNNGV. The CDR3 is made up of 14 amino acids.

Note on this clonotype: A read error may be the cause here, since a much bigger clone is one base away. The chain carries TRBV20-1 and TRBJ1-5; D remains ambiguous. The length of the CDR3 is 13 residues. The germline V and J ends were trimmed by 7 bases and 7 bases, with 17 bases remaining between them. Germline-derived CDR1 and CDR2 are DFQATT and SNEGSKA (reference sequence). The CDR3 spells CSVSGTSEQPQHF. The CDR3 DNA reads as TGCAGTGTAAGCGGAACCTCGGAGCAGCCCCAGCATTTT.

In this sample, this clonotype turned up many times. The V call is TRBV6-2 or TRBV6-3, the J call TRBJ1-1; D is ambiguous. V lost 5 bases and J lost 2, with 9 bases in between. The CDR3 is made up of 13 amino acids. Germline V gene lookup returns CDR1 MNHEY and CDR2 SVGEGT. This CDR3 is CASSAQVNTEAFF. In DNA form, the CDR3 reads TGTGCCAGCAGTGCGCAAGTTAACACTGAAGCTTTCTTT.

In its sample, this clonotype was seen many times. This chain uses TRBV11-2 with TRBJ1-2; D is perhaps TRBD1 (6 bases). In germline, CDR1 is SGHAT, CDR2 FQNNGV. Trimming pared 5 bases from V and 7 bases from J, leaving 14 bases between. This CDR3 has 13 amino acids. CDR3 nucleotide sequence: TGTGCCAGCAGCCCAGACAGGACTTTTGGCTACACCTTC. Translated, it gives CASSPDRTFGYTF.

V and J are TRBV7-9 and TRBJ2-5, with D perhaps given as TRBD1 or TRBD2 (5 bases each). The V and J ends lost 5 bases and 4 bases respectively, with 17 bases between them. The CDR3 is 15 residues long. The V gene's germline CDR1 is SEHNR and CDR2 FQNEAQ (reference sequence). The CDR3 DNA reads TGTGCCAGCAGCGACCCACAGGTGGCGGGAGAGACCCAGTACTTC. Translation: CASSDPQVAGETQYF.

This clonotype was found a few times. V usage is TRBV20-1 and J usage is TRBJ1-2; 10 bases fit TRBD1. Losses at the gene ends were 6 bases for V and 6 bases for J; bases not matched to a gene: 7. CDR3 length equals 13 residues. The germline V gene has CDR1 DFQATT and CDR2 SNEGSKA (reference sequence). The CDR3 sequence: CSAKKDRGHGYTF. CDR3 sequence (DNA): TGCAGTGCGAAAAAAGACAGGGGGCATGGCTACACCTTC.

Many counts were recorded for this clonotype. V gene TRBV11-2 combines with J gene TRBJ2-4, with TRBD2 as a possible D gene (6 bases). V was clipped by 3 bases and J by 6 bases, with 6 bases between them. This CDR3 comprises 12 residues. Germline CDR1 SGHAT, CDR2 FQNNGV. The CDR3 DNA follows: TGTGCCAGCAGCTTGGGACTAAACATTCAGTACTTC. It codes for CASSLGLNIQYF.

This clonotype was counted many times. V gene TRBV7-6 combines with J gene TRBJ2-5; no firm D call. The CDR3 has 13 residues. The germline gives CDR1 SGHVS, CDR2 FNYEAQ. The V end was cut by 5 bases, the J end by 9 bases, with 16 bases between. The CDR3 region has the DNA TGTGCCAGCAGCACGACTCTCCAGGAGTCCCAGTACTTC. Amino acids: CASSTTLQESQYF.

CDR3 sequence: CASSPTSGANEQFF. The CDR3, as DNA: TGTGCCAGCAGCCCGACTAGCGGGGCTAATGAGCAGTTCTTC. The chain has TRBV6-2 or TRBV6-3 and TRBJ2-1; 11 nucleotides match TRBD2. Germline V lookup: CDR1 MNHEY, CDR2 SVGEGT. CDR3 length equals 14 residues. The junction had 5 bases not matched to a gene; V was cut back by 6 bases and J by 7 bases.

The chain joins TRBV7-2 to TRBJ2-3; 9 nucleotides agree with TRBD1. The germline CDR1 and CDR2 sequences are SGHTA and FQGNSA. This CDR3 has 19 residues. With 5 bases clipped from V and 1 base from J, the junction kept 16 bases outside the gene matches. CDR3 protein: CASSKSPGQGEWGTDTQYF. The CDR3 region has the DNA TGTGCCAGCAGCAAGAGCCCGGGACAGGGTGAGTGGGGCACAGATACGCAGTATTTT.

The chain recombines TRBV12-3 or TRBV12-4 with TRBJ2-1, with TRBD2 matching over 7 bases. V trimming: 5 bases; J trimming: 2 bases; junction bases outside the gene matches: 9. The CDR3 consists of 16 residues. The DNA for the CDR3 is TGTGCCAGCAGTCTTGAGGCGGGGAGGGCCTACAATGAGCAGTTCTTC. Translated, it gives CASSLEAGRAYNEQFF.

The J gene is TRBJ1-1, the V gene TRBV6-1, with no clear D. Germline loops: CDR1 MNHNS, CDR2 SASEGT. Trimming shortened V by 1 base and J by 7 bases, and 7 bases separated the two germline ends. The CDR3 has 12 residues. The CDR3 bases are TGTGCCAGCAGTGAAGGCCCTTTTGAAGCTTTCTTT. It specifies CASSEGPFEAFF.

The V call is TRBV19, the J call TRBJ2-5; tentatively, D is TRBD2 (5 bases). V lost 7 bases, J lost 2 bases, and 11 bases lay in between. Germline V gene lookup returns CDR1 LNHDA and CDR2 SQIVND (reference sequence). The length of the CDR3 is 13 residues. For the CDR3, the DNA is TGTGCCAGTACGGACTGGTTGCAAGAGACCCAGTACTTC. Translated, it gives CASTDWLQETQYF.

This clonotype has a count of ten or more. The chain couples TRBV29-1 to TRBJ1-2; a weak D match, TRBD1 (5 bases). From germline, CDR1 is SQVTM and CDR2 ANQGSEA. The length of the CDR3 is 14 residues. The ends were cut back, 3 bases at V and 0 bases at J, with 11 bases in the middle. The CDR3 sequence: CSVEGGATNYGYTF. CDR3 bases: TGCAGCGTTGAGGGAGGGGCGACTAACTATGGCTACACCTTC.

This clonotype was seen repeatedly, ten times or more. The J gene is TRBJ1-3, the V gene TRBV2; possibly TRBD1 for D (6 bases). This CDR3 region has 15 residues. Germline loops: CDR1 SNHLY, CDR2 FYNNEI. V lost 6 bases and J lost 0, with 12 bases in between. CDR3 nucleotide sequence: TGTGCCAGCAGAGCTGACAGGAGCTCTGGAAACACCATATATTTT. This encodes CASRADRSSGNTIYF.

In its sample, this clonotype was seen a few times. The DNA for the CDR3 is TGTGCCATCAAAAGGGGACAGGGATTAACTGAAGCTTTCTTT. Translated: CAIKRGQGLTEAFF. This chain joins TRBV10-3 and TRBJ1-1, with TRBD1 identical over 9 bases. V trimming: 7 bases; J trimming: 5 bases; junction bases outside the gene matches: 8. There are 14 residues in the CDR3. In germline, CDR1 is ENHRY, CDR2 SYGVKD.

J is TRBJ2-1 and V is TRBV20-1; 10 bases agree with TRBD2. CDR1 and CDR2 from the germline V gene are DFQATT and SNEGSKA (reference sequence). After removal of 0 bases from V and 7 bases from J, the junction contained 0 bases not matched to a gene. This CDR3 is 13 amino acids long. The CDR3 region is CSAREGLANEQFF. In DNA form, the CDR3 reads TGCAGTGCTAGAGAGGGACTAGCGAATGAGCAGTTCTTC.

The chain uses TRBV28 and TRBJ2-5; 13 nucleotides agree with TRBD2. CDR1 and CDR2 from the germline V gene are MDHEN and SYDVKM. After removal of 6 bases from V and 4 bases from J, the junction contained 8 bases not matched to a gene. This CDR3 has 16 amino acids. The CDR3 here is CASSPGLAGVSETQYF. CDR3 coding DNA: TGTGCCAGCAGCCCCGGACTAGCGGGAGTCTCAGAGACCCAGTACTTC.